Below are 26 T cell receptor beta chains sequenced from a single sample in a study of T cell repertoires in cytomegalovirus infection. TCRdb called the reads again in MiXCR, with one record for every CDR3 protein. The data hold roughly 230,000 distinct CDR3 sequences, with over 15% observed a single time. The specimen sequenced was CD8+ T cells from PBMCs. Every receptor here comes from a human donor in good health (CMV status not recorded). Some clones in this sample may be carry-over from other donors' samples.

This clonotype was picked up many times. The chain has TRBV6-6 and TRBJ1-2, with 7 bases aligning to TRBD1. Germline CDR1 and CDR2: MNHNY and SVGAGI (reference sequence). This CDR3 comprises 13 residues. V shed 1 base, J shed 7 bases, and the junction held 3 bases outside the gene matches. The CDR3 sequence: CASSYLTGPGYTF. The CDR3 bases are TGTGCCAGCAGTTACTTGACAGGGCCTGGCTACACCTTC.

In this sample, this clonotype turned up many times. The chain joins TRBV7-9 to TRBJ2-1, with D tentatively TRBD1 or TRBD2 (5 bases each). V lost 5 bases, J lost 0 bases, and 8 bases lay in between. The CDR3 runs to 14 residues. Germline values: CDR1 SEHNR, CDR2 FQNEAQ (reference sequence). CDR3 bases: TGTGCCAGCAGCGGGACCTCCTCCTACAATGAGCAGTTCTTC. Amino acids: CASSGTSSYNEQFF.

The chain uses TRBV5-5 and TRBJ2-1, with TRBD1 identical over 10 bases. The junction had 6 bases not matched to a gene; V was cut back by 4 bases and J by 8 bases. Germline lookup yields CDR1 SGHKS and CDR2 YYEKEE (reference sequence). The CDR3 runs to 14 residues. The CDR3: CASSRDRGLHEQFF. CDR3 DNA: TGTGCCAGCAGCAGGGACAGGGGACTTCATGAGCAGTTCTTC.

CDR3 coding DNA: TGTGCCAGCAGTTACTACCGGGACGGACCCAATGAGCAGTTCTTC. This translates into CASSYYRDGPNEQFF. The chain uses TRBV6-5 and TRBJ2-1; D might be TRBD1 or TRBD2, each matching 5 bases. This CDR3 contains 15 residues. Germline values: CDR1 MNHEY, CDR2 SVGAGI. Trimming cost V 1 base and J 6 bases, with 13 bases left between them.

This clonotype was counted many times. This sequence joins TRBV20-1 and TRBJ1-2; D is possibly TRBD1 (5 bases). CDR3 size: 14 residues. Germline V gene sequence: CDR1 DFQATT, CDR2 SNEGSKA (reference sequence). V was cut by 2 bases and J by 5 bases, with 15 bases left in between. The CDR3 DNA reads TGCAGTGCTAGACCTTCCGGGACCTTGTATGGCTACACCTTC. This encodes CSARPSGTLYGYTF.

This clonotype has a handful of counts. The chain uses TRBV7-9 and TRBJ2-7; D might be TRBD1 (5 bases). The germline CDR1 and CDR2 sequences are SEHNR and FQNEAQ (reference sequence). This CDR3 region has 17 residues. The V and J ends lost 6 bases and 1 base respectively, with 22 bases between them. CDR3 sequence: CASSPPWGNKKSYEQYF. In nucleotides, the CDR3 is TGTGCCAGCAGTCCTCCTTGGGGCAATAAAAAATCCTACGAGCAGTACTTC. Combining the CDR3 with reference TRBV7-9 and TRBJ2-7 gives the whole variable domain DTGVSQNPRHKITKRGQNVTFRCDPISEHNRLYWYRQTLGQGPEFLTYFQNEAQLEKSRLLSDRFSAERPKGSFSTLEIQRTEQGDSAMYLCASSPPWGNKKSYEQYFGPGTRLTVT.

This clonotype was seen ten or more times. The CDR3 region has the DNA TGTGCCATCAGTGAAGGCAGGGATCAGCCCCAGCATTTT. This gives the protein CAISEGRDQPQHF. V and J are TRBV10-3 and TRBJ1-5; a possible D gene is TRBD1 (5 bases). The CDR3 runs to 13 residues. Trimming took off 3 bases at V and 5 bases at J, with 8 bases between the two ends. The germline CDR1 and CDR2 sequences are ENHRY and SYGVKD.

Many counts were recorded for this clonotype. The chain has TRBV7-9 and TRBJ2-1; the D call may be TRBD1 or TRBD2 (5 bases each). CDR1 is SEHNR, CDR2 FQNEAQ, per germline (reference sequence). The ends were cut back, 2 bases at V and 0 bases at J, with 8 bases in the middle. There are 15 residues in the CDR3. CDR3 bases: TGTGCCAGCAGCTTATGGGGGAGCTCCTACAATGAGCAGTTCTTC. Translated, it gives CASSLWGSSYNEQFF.

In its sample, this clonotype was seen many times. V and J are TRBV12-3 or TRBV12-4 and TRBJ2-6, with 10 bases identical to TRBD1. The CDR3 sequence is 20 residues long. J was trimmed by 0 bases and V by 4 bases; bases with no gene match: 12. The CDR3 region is CASSSTGTGDLFSGANVLTF. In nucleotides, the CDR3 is TGTGCCAGCAGTTCCACCGGGACAGGGGATTTATTCTCTGGGGCCAACGTCCTGACTTTC.

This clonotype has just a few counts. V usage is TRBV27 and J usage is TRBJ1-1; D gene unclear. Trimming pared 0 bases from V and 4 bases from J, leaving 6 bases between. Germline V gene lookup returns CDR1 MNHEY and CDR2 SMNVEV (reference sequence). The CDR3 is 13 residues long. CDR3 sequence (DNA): TGTGCCAGCAGTTTATCAATGGGCACTGAAGCTTTCTTT. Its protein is CASSLSMGTEAFF.

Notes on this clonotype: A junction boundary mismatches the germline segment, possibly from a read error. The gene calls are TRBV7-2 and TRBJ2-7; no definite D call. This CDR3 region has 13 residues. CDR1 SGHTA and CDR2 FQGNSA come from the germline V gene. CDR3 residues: CASNLGLSYEQYF. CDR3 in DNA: TGTGCCAGCAACTTAGGCCTATCCTACGAGCAGTACTTC.

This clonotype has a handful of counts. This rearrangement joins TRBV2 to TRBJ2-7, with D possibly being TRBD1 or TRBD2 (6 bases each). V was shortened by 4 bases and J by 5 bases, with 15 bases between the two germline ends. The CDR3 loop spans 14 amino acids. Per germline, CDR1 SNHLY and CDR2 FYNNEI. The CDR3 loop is CASSAKGGRNEQYF. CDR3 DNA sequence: TGTGCCAGCAGTGCGAAAGGGGGGCGAAACGAGCAGTACTTC.

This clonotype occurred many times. This CDR3 is CASSSTGMGGQPQHF. CDR3 DNA: TGTGCCAGCAGCTCAACGGGGATGGGCGGACAGCCCCAGCATTTT. This chain uses TRBV7-8 with TRBJ1-5; D is ambiguous. The CDR3 length is 15 residues. From germline, CDR1 is SGHVS and CDR2 FQNEAQ. The V and J ends lost 4 bases and 7 bases respectively, with 17 bases between them.

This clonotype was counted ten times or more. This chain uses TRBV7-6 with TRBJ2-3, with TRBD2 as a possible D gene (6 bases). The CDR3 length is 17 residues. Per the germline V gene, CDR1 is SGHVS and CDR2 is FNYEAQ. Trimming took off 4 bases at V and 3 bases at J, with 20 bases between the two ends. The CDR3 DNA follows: TGTGCCAGCAGCTCCGCCGCGGAGGGGACGGTTACAGATACGCAGTATTTT. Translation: CASSSAAEGTVTDTQYF.

The CDR3 DNA reads TGCAGTGCCCCGGACAGCCGGCACGACTACACCTTC. Its translation is CSAPDSRHDYTF. This chain uses TRBV20-1 with TRBJ1-2, with a tentative D call TRBD1 (6 bases). Germline CDR1 is DFQATT and CDR2 is SNEGSKA (reference sequence). CDR3 length: 12 amino acids. Between the trimmed V and J ends, which lost 6 bases and 10 bases, there was a span of 18 bases.

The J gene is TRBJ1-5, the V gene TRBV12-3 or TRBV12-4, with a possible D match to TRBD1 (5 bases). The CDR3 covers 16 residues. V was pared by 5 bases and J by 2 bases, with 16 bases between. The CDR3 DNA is TGTGCCAGCAGTAAAAGGTGGCTCAGGGGCAATCAGCCCCAGCATTTT. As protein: CASSKRWLRGNQPQHF.

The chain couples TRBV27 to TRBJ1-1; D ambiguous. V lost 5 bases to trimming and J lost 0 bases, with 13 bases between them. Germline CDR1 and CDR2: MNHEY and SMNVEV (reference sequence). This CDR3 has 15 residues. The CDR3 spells CASSQKVGLNTEAFF. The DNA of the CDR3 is TGTGCCAGCAGTCAAAAGGTGGGGTTGAACACTGAAGCTTTCTTT.

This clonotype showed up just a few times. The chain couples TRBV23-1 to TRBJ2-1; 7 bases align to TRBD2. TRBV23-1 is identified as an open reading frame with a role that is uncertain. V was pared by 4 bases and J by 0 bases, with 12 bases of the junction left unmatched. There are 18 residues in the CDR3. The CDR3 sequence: CASSPEGTERGSYNEQFF. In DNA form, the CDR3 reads TGCGCCAGCAGTCCCGAGGGGACCGAGCGGGGCTCCTACAATGAGCAGTTCTTC.

In DNA form, the CDR3 reads TGTGCCAGCAGCGCGGGGATCCGCGGTCCGTCCTACAATGAGCAGTTCTTC. Its translation: CASSAGIRGPSYNEQFF. The genes are TRBV2 and TRBJ2-1; D possibly corresponds to TRBD2 (6 bases). Germline V gene sequence: CDR1 SNHLY, CDR2 FYNNEI. V was pared by 6 bases and J by 1 base, with 19 bases between. This CDR3 has 17 amino acids.

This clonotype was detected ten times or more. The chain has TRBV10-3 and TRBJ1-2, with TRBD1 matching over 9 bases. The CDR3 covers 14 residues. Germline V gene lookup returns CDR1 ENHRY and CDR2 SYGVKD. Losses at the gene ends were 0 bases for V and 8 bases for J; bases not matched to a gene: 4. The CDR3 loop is CAISESGTGNGYTF. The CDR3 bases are TGTGCCATCAGTGAGTCAGGGACAGGGAACGGCTACACCTTC.

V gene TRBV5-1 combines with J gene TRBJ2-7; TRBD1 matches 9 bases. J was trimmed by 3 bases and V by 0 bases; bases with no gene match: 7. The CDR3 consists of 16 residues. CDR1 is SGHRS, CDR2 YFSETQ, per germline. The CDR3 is CASSLGEGTGLYEQYF. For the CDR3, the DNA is TGCGCCAGCAGCTTGGGGGAGGGGACAGGGCTCTACGAGCAGTACTTC.

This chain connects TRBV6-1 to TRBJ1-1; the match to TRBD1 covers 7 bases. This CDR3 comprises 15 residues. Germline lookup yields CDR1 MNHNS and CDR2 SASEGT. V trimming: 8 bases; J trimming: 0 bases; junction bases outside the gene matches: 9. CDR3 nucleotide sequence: TGTGCCAGCGATAAGAGGGGGACAGTGAACACTGAAGCTTTCTTT. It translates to CASDKRGTVNTEAFF.

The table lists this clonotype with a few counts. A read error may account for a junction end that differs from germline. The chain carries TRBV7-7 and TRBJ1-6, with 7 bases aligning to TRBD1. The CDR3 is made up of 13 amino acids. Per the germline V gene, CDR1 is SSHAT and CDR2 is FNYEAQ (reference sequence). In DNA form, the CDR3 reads TGTGCTAGCAGCTTAGGACAGGAGTCACCCCTCCACTTT. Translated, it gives CASSLGQESPLHF.

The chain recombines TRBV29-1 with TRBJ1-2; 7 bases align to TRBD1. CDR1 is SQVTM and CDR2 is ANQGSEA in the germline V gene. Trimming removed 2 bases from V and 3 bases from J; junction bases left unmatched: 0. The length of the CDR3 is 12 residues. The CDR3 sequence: CSVEQGDYGYTF. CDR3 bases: TGCAGCGTTGAACAGGGGGACTATGGCTACACCTTC. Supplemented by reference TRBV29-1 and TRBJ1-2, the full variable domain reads SAVISQKPSRDICQRGTSLTIQCQVDSQVTMMFWYRQQPGQSLTLIATANQGSEATYESGFVIDKFPISRPNLTFSTLTVSNMSPEDSSIYLCSVEQGDYGYTFGSGTRLTVV.

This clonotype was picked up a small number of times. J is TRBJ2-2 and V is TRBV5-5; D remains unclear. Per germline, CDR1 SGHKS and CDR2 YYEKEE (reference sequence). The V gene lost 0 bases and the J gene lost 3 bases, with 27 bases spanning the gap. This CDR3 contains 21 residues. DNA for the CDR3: TGTGCCAGCAGCTTGGACGGAGTCCGGGCCCCGATCCACGGAGACACCGGGGAGCTGTTTTTT. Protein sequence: CASSLDGVRAPIHGDTGELFF.

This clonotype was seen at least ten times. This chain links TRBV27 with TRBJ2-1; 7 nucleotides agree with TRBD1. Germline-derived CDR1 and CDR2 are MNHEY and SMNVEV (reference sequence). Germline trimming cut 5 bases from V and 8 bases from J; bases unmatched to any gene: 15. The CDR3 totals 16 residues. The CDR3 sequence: CASSTPQGPPGYEQFF. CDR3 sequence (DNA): TGTGCCAGCAGTACCCCACAGGGGCCCCCCGGTTATGAGCAGTTCTTC.